These T cell receptor beta chains were read from a single sample in a study of blood T cells in healthy people across ages. TCRdb re-called the 5' RACE reads through MiXCR, storing one row per CDR3 protein. The sample shows 1,500,000 or so distinct CDR3 sequences, around 59% of them seen only once. The specimen sequenced was blood. The receptor set was obtained from a man aged 18 to 30 in good health. Both conserved end residues are part of each CDR3. D genes are given only for firm matches. Part of the rows lack a size; the others show once, few, many or a class for expanded clones.

clone_size	v_call	d_call	j_call	cdr3_aa	cdr3_nt
few	TRBV6-2/TRBV6-3	-	TRBJ2-7	CASSYWGTLVEQYF	TGTGCCAGCAGTTACTGGGGAACCCTGGTCGAGCAGTACTTC
-	TRBV29-1	TRBD2	TRBJ2-5	CSVSGAASGGPRVETQYF	TGCAGCGTTTCGGGGGCGGCTAGCGGGGGCCCACGGGTAGAGACCCAGTACTTC
-	TRBV20-1	TRBD1	TRBJ1-5	CSARIQGGNQPQHF	TGCAGTGCTAGAATACAGGGGGGCAATCAGCCCCAGCATTTT
few	TRBV7-2	-	TRBJ2-3	CASSLAGTHTDTQYF	TGTGCCAGCAGCTTAGCTGGGACTCATACCGATACGCAGTATTTT
-	TRBV15	TRBD2	TRBJ2-1	CATSREGLAPNDEQFF	TGTGCCACCAGCAGAGAGGGACTAGCGCCTAACGATGAGCAGTTCTTC
many	TRBV20-1	TRBD1	TRBJ2-1	CSANRDSYNEQFF	TGCAGTGCAAACCGGGACAGCTACAATGAGCAGTTCTTC
once	TRBV7-9	-	TRBJ2-7	CASSLGLTRSSEQYF	TGTGCCAGCAGCCTAGGGCTGACTAGGTCGTCCGAGCAGTACTTC
few	TRBV10-3	TRBD2	TRBJ2-5	CAIQNGLAGRPNQETQYF	TGTGCCATTCAAAATGGGCTAGCGGGACGGCCGAACCAAGAGACCCAGTACTTC
-	TRBV6-6	-	TRBJ2-7	CASSRLSGAVPYEQYF	TGTGCCAGCAGTAGACTCTCAGGGGCCGTTCCCTACGAGCAGTACTTC
once	TRBV15	-	TRBJ2-5	CATTLLGTQETQYF	TGTGCCACCACCCTTCTAGGAACGCAAGAGACCCAGTACTTC
-	TRBV6-1	TRBD2	TRBJ2-3	CASSDPGGANTDTQYF	TGTGCCAGCAGTGACCCGGGAGGGGCAAACACAGATACGCAGTATTTT
-	TRBV12-3/TRBV12-4	-	TRBJ2-5	CASKDYGETQYF	TGTGCCAGCAAAGACTACGGAGAGACCCAGTACTTC
-	TRBV4-1	TRBD1	TRBJ2-1	CASSQTGVGYNEQFF	TGCGCCAGCAGCCAAACAGGGGTGGGCTACAATGAGCAGTTCTTC
-	TRBV29-1	-	TRBJ1-2	CSVSQIRYGYTF	TGCAGCGTTTCACAGATACGCTATGGCTACACCTTC
-	TRBV5-1	-	TRBJ1-1	CASSMNSGTRVEAFF	TGCGCCAGCAGCATGAATTCCGGGACAAGGGTTGAAGCTTTCTTT
few	TRBV4-1	TRBD2	TRBJ2-1	CASSPTGGRQFF	TGCGCCAGCAGCCCGACGGGGGGGCGTCAGTTCTTC
-	TRBV10-3	-	TRBJ1-2	CAISEGGTEGYTF	TGTGCCATCAGTGAAGGGGGGACGGAGGGCTACACCTTC
-	TRBV20-1	TRBD2	TRBJ2-7	CSARWLSSGSSREQYF	TGCAGTGCTAGATGGCTTTCTAGCGGGAGTTCCCGCGAGCAGTACTTC
-	TRBV28	TRBD1	TRBJ2-4	CASSPTGGASKNIQYF	TGTGCCAGCAGTCCTACAGGGGGCGCATCCAAAAACATTCAGTACTTC
once	TRBV6-2/TRBV6-3	-	TRBJ2-2	CASSFFPATSVNTGELFF	TGTGCCAGCAGCTTTTTTCCGGCGACATCCGTTAACACCGGGGAGCTGTTTTTT
few	TRBV20-1	-	TRBJ2-1	CSARGGLFSYNEQFF	TGCAGTGCTAGGGGCGGGCTTTTCTCCTACAATGAGCAGTTCTTC
-	TRBV4-1	-	TRBJ2-7	CASSQDRSRRASEQYF	TGCGCCAGCAGCCAAGATCGGAGCAGGCGGGCTAGCGAGCAGTACTTC
-	TRBV6-5	TRBD1	TRBJ2-1	CASRSNRDRANEQFF	TGTGCCAGCAGGTCAAACCGGGACAGGGCAAATGAGCAGTTCTTC
-	TRBV27	TRBD1	TRBJ1-5	CASSRIRDRSQPQHF	TGTGCCAGCAGTCGAATCCGGGACAGGAGTCAGCCCCAGCATTTT
few	TRBV29-1	TRBD1	TRBJ1-1	CSVYPSGTASTEAFF	TGCAGCGTTTATCCGTCCGGGACAGCGTCGACTGAAGCTTTCTTT
-	TRBV7-2	-	TRBJ2-5	CAGRGGLEETQYF	TGTGCCGGCAGGGGGGGACTTGAAGAGACCCAGTACTTC
-	TRBV6-5	TRBD2	TRBJ2-5	CASTFGGGRKETQYF	TGTGCCAGCACCTTCGGCGGGGGGAGGAAAGAGACCCAGTACTTC
-	TRBV6-6	-	TRBJ2-7	CASSYGRDTYEQYF	TGTGCCAGCAGTTACGGGCGGGATACCTACGAGCAGTACTTC
-	TRBV20-1	TRBD1	TRBJ1-5	CSAATGMGGDRNQPQHF	TGCAGTGCTGCGACAGGGATGGGGGGGGATCGCAATCAGCCCCAGCATTTT
-	TRBV10-3	-	TRBJ2-5	CAIRSQGSQETQYF	TGTGCCATCAGATCACAGGGAAGCCAAGAGACCCAGTACTTC
-	TRBV20-1	TRBD2	TRBJ2-5	CSARDSAGGNKAQYF	TGCAGTGCTAGAGACTCAGCGGGGGGGAATAAGGCCCAGTACTTC
-	TRBV10-3	TRBD1	TRBJ1-5	CAISRGRGVGKNQPQHF	TGTGCCATCAGTAGGGGGCGTGGGGTAGGAAAAAATCAGCCCCAGCATTTT
-	TRBV4-1	TRBD2	TRBJ2-7	CASSQAFSGSYEQYF	TGCGCCAGCAGCCAAGCGTTTAGCGGGTCCTACGAGCAGTACTTC
-	TRBV28	-	TRBJ2-3	CASSFRGVADTQYF	TGTGCCAGCAGTTTTAGGGGGGTAGCAGATACGCAGTATTTT
-	TRBV12-3/TRBV12-4	-	TRBJ2-3	CASSCSGGGTDTQYF	TGTGCCAGCAGTTGCTCCGGCGGGGGCACAGATACGCAGTATTTT
many	TRBV4-2	TRBD2	TRBJ2-5	CASSLKAGGETQYF	TGTGCCAGCAGCCTCAAAGCGGGAGGGGAGACCCAGTACTTC
-	TRBV4-3	TRBD1	TRBJ2-3	CASSQEWTGRTDTQYF	TGCGCCAGCAGCCAAGAATGGACAGGGCGGACAGATACGCAGTATTTT
-	TRBV11-2	TRBD1	TRBJ1-2	CASSLGGGKSNYGYTF	TGTGCCAGTAGCTTAGGAGGGGGCAAATCGAACTATGGCTACACCTTC
-	TRBV18	TRBD2	TRBJ2-2	CASSPPAGAYTGELFF	TGTGCCAGCTCACCACCGGCGGGAGCGTATACCGGGGAGCTGTTTTTT
-	TRBV7-9	-	TRBJ1-2	CANSPSHGYTF	TGTGCCAACAGCCCCTCGCATGGCTACACCTTC